The 25 T cell receptor beta chains below were found in one sample sequenced in a study of blood T cell repertoires in COVID-19. Produced via immunoSEQ multiplex PCR; TCRdb's table is partial and in-frame only. In the table there are roughly 120,000 clones, 65% to 85% of which are singletons. What was sequenced was peripheral blood. Source of these receptors: a man aged 70 or older with acute or convalescent COVID-19.

The chain uses TRBV18 and TRBJ2-5; tentatively, D is TRBD2 (5 bases). This CDR3 has 13 amino acids. V lost 3 bases, J lost 4 bases, and 9 bases lay in between. Per germline, CDR1 KGHSH and CDR2 LQKENI. In DNA form, the CDR3 reads TGTGCCAGCTCACCGGGAGAAGGAGAGACCCAGTACTTC. Translating gives CASSPGEGETQYF.

The V and J genes are TRBV19 and TRBJ2-3; TRBD1 aligns across 8 bases. V shed 5 bases and J 3 bases; nucleotides not matched to a gene: 7. This CDR3 has 15 amino acids. In germline, CDR1 is LNHDA, CDR2 SQIVND (reference sequence). CDR3 coding DNA: TGTGCCAGTAGTCCCCAGGGGGCTCTAACAGATACGCAGTATTTT. Amino acids: CASSPQGALTDTQYF.

The table lists this clone with a count of one. The V gene is TRBV28, the J gene TRBJ2-5; maybe TRBD2 (6 bases). Looked up from germline, CDR1 is MDHEN and CDR2 is SYDVKM. This CDR3 contains 14 residues. The V and J ends lost 9 bases and 4 bases respectively, with 18 bases between them. CDR3 region: CARGPNRRGETQYF. CDR3 nucleotide sequence: TGTGCCAGGGGTCCCAACCGGAGGGGAGAGACCCAGTACTTC.

V gene TRBV28 combines with J gene TRBJ1-2; TRBD1 is a possible D gene (6 bases). The CDR3 length is 14 residues. CDR1 and CDR2 (germline): MDHEN, SYDVKM. V dropped 3 bases and J dropped 0 bases, with 8 bases sitting between them. The CDR3 DNA follows: TGTGCCAGCAGTTTTGGGACATCTAACTATGGCTACACCTTC. Encoded protein: CASSFGTSNYGYTF.

This clone appeared a few times. The rearrangement links TRBV18 to TRBJ1-2, with a possible D match to TRBD1 (6 bases). The CDR3 has 13 amino acids. V was trimmed by 4 bases and J by 6 bases, leaving 12 bases between them. Germline loops: CDR1 KGHSH, CDR2 LQKENI. The CDR3 DNA sequence: TGTGCCAGCTCACGGCCAGGGGAACATGGCTACACCTTC. Its translation is CASSRPGEHGYTF. Full variable domain (outside the CDR3, taken from reference TRBV18 and TRBJ1-2): NAGVMQNPRHLVRRRGQEARLRCSPMKGHSHVYWYRQLPEEGLKFMVYLQKENIIDESGMPKERFSAEFPKEGPSILRIQQVVRGDSAAYFCASSRPGEHGYTFGSGTRLTVV.

This clone was found once. J is TRBJ1-5 and V is TRBV12-3 or TRBV12-4; D remains unclear. Trimming removed 3 bases from V and 9 bases from J, with 9 bases in between. This CDR3 comprises 12 residues. In nucleotides, the CDR3 is TGTGCCAGCAGTTTGCCGCCCGGGCCCCAGCATTTT. Its translation: CASSLPPGPQHF.

The table lists this clone with many counts. The rearrangement joins TRBV27 to TRBJ1-6; D call uncertain. The germline V gene encodes CDR1 MNHEY and CDR2 SMNVEV (reference sequence). V shed 3 bases and J shed 6 bases, with 9 bases lying between them. CDR3 size: 14 residues. CDR3 region: CASSFEFANSPLHF. DNA for the CDR3: TGTGCCAGCAGTTTTGAGTTCGCTAATTCACCCCTCCACTTT.

This clone was observed a single time. The gene calls are TRBV3-1 (or the pseudogene TRBV3-2) and TRBJ2-3; TRBD2 matches 8 bases. CDR1 is LGHDT and CDR2 is YNNKEL in the germline V gene (reference sequence). This CDR3 has 15 amino acids. V shed 4 bases, J shed 7 bases, and the junction held 10 bases outside the gene matches. CDR3 coding DNA: TGTGCCAGCAGCCGTAGCGGGATCCTCTCGAATACGCAGTATTTT. It encodes CASSRSGILSNTQYF.

This sequence joins TRBV6-5 and TRBJ2-1; no firm D call. Germline V gene lookup returns CDR1 MNHEY and CDR2 SVGAGI. V lost 2 bases and J 8 bases, leaving 10 bases between the germline ends. The length of the CDR3 is 13 residues. Here the CDR3 DNA reads TGTGCCAGCAGTTACGTCGTCGGGTATGAGCAGTTCTTC. Amino acids: CASSYVVGYEQFF.

The chain has TRBV19 and TRBJ2-3, with 11 nucleotides matching TRBD1. J gave up 5 bases and V 1 base, and 2 bases lay outside the gene matches. The CDR3 length is 15 residues. CDR1 LNHDA and CDR2 SQIVND come from the germline V gene (reference sequence). The CDR3, as DNA: TGTGCCAGTAGTATAGTGGGACAGGGGGTAGATACGCAGTATTTT. Its protein is CASSIVGQGVDTQYF.

The CDR3 here is CASSRLVQGHNEKLFF. The CDR3 nucleotides are TGTGCCAGCAGCCGATTAGTGCAGGGCCATAATGAAAAACTGTTTTTT. This sequence joins TRBV5-8 and TRBJ1-4, with D possibly TRBD1 on 5 matching bases. The CDR3 has 16 residues. CDR1 and CDR2 from the germline V gene are SGHTS and YDEGEE. The germline V and J ends were trimmed by 4 bases and 4 bases, with 17 bases remaining between them.

The chain uses TRBV5-1 and TRBJ2-5; D perhaps matches TRBD2 (5 bases). Germline CDR1 reads SGHRS; CDR2 reads YFSETQ. CDR3 length: 14 residues. Trimming took 6 bases from V and 5 from J, leaving 17 bases between them. The CDR3 protein is CASKVKGGSETQYF. The CDR3, as DNA: TGCGCCAGCAAGGTAAAGGGTGGGAGCGAGACCCAGTACTTC.

The chain couples TRBV27 to TRBJ1-6, with 8 nucleotides matching TRBD1. The CDR3 loop spans 13 amino acids. Germline assignment: CDR1 MNHEY and CDR2 SMNVEV (reference sequence). V dropped 6 bases and J dropped 10; count of bases not matched to a gene: 5. CDR3 DNA: TGTGCCAGCAGGCCTGACAGGGGATCACCCCTCCACTTT. Amino acids: CASRPDRGSPLHF.

The rearrangement joins TRBV28 to TRBJ2-7, with 12 bases matching TRBD2. The CDR3 spans 15 residues. Germline CDR1 MDHEN, CDR2 SYDVKM. V shed 6 bases, J shed 4 bases, and the junction held 7 bases outside the gene matches. The CDR3 sequence: CASRSSGGEGYEQYF. CDR3 in DNA: TGTGCCAGCAGATCTAGCGGGGGGGAAGGATACGAGCAGTACTTC.

The rearrangement uses TRBV5-6 and TRBJ2-3; D perhaps matches TRBD2 (5 bases). CDR3 size: 16 residues. V was cut by 4 bases and J by 2 bases, with 17 bases left in between. CDR1 is SGHDT, CDR2 YYEEEE, per germline. This CDR3 is CASSQLGLLNTDTQYF. The CDR3, as DNA: TGTGCCAGCAGCCAACTTGGACTGCTGAACACAGATACGCAGTATTTT. Supplemented by reference TRBV5-6 and TRBJ2-3, the full variable domain reads DAGVTQSPTHLIKTRGQQVTLRCSPKSGHDTVSWYQQALGQGPQFIFQYYEEEERQRGNFPDRFSGHQFPNYSSELNVNALLLGDSALYLCASSQLGLLNTDTQYFGPGTRLTVL.

The chain is built from TRBV10-3 and TRBJ1-2, with no clear D. V was clipped by 3 bases and J by 8 bases, with 10 bases between them. Germline-derived CDR1 and CDR2 are ENHRY and SYGVKD. The CDR3 spans 12 residues. The CDR3: CAISEVREGYTF. CDR3 nucleotides: TGTGCCATCAGTGAAGTAAGGGAGGGCTACACCTTC.

The chain couples TRBV7-2 to TRBJ1-2; D is unclear. The CDR3 spans 18 residues. Trimming took 7 bases from V and 4 from J, leaving 28 bases between them. CDR1 SGHTA and CDR2 FQGNSA come from the germline V gene. The CDR3 loop is CASTPQRGEGGRFYGYTF. CDR3 bases: TGTGCCAGCACCCCTCAACGGGGAGAGGGCGGTCGGTTCTATGGCTACACCTTC. The complete variable domain, with remaining parts taken from reference TRBV7-2 and TRBJ1-2, reads GAGVSQSPSNKVTEKGKDVELRCDPISGHTALYWYRQSLGQGLEFLIYFQGNSAPDKSGLPSDRFSAERTGGSVSTLTIQRTQQEDSAVYLCASTPQRGEGGRFYGYTFGSGTRLTVV.

The chain is built from TRBV3-1 (or the pseudogene TRBV3-2) and TRBJ1-6; 7 bases fit TRBD1. Germline V gives CDR1 LGHDT, CDR2 YNNKEL (reference sequence). The V gene end was trimmed by 5 bases and the J gene end by 7 bases; junction bases not matched to a gene: 14. The CDR3 contains 17 residues. The CDR3 sequence: CASSFFAGGNTNSPLHF. The CDR3 DNA reads as TGTGCCAGCAGCTTCTTCGCAGGGGGAAATACAAATTCACCCCTCCACTTT.

The V and J genes are TRBV19 and TRBJ1-5, with D perhaps TRBD1 (5 bases). The CDR3 length is 18 residues. Germline V gives CDR1 LNHDA, CDR2 SQIVND (reference sequence). V lost 6 bases, J lost 6 bases, and 27 bases lay in between. The DNA for the CDR3 is TGTGCCAGTAGGCCCACCACCCATGGGGGGATAAGGAGTCAGCCCCAGCATTTT. The encoded protein is CASRPTTHGGIRSQPQHF.

The V call is TRBV6-1, the J call TRBJ2-7; 8 positions match TRBD1. The length of the CDR3 is 16 residues. From germline, CDR1 is MNHNS and CDR2 SASEGT. Losses at the gene ends were 6 bases for V and 2 bases for J; bases not matched to a gene: 12. The CDR3 loop reads CASRERPGTGAYEQYF. Written as DNA, the CDR3 is TGTGCCAGCAGGGAAAGACCCGGGACAGGAGCCTACGAGCAGTACTTC.

This chain links TRBV19 with TRBJ1-2; a weak D match, TRBD1 (5 bases). This CDR3 contains 15 residues. V was clipped by 3 bases and J by 4 bases, with 15 bases between them. Germline V gives CDR1 LNHDA, CDR2 SQIVND (reference sequence). The CDR3 bases are TGTGCCAGTAGTATTTCTCGGGGGTCCGGCTATGGCTACACCTTC. This translates into CASSISRGSGYGYTF.

This rearrangement joins TRBV11-2 to TRBJ1-2; D call uncertain. The CDR3 consists of 14 residues. Germline V gives CDR1 SGHAT, CDR2 FQNNGV. Trimming took 5 bases from V and 2 from J, leaving 12 bases between them. The CDR3 DNA is TGTGCCAGCAGCCTCTTGGGAGGGAACTATGGCTACACCTTC. Translating gives CASSLLGGNYGYTF.

This sequence joins TRBV6-1 and TRBJ2-3; no definite D call. CDR1 MNHNS and CDR2 SASEGT come from the germline V gene. V was cut by 1 base and J by 0 bases, with 11 bases left in between. There are 16 residues in the CDR3. The CDR3 spells CASSEEVGVSTDTQYF. DNA of the CDR3: TGTGCCAGCAGTGAAGAGGTAGGAGTTAGCACAGATACGCAGTATTTT.

This chain joins TRBV29-1 and TRBJ1-1; D is ambiguous. V was pared by 7 bases and J by 4 bases, with 16 bases between. CDR1 is SQVTM, CDR2 ANQGSEA, per germline. The CDR3 contains 13 residues. The CDR3: CSARYVLGTEAFF. CDR3 DNA: TGCAGCGCCCGCTACGTCCTTGGCACTGAAGCTTTCTTT.

The rearrangement joins TRBV2 to TRBJ2-1; TRBD2 is a possible D gene (5 bases). This CDR3 comprises 11 residues. Trimming pared 7 bases from V and 7 bases from J, leaving 8 bases between. Germline V gives CDR1 SNHLY, CDR2 FYNNEI. DNA of the CDR3: TGTGCCAGCATGGTAGCGAATGAGCAGTTCTTC. Encoded protein: CASMVANEQFF.